Sequencing of this T cell receptor beta chain was carried out in a study of T cell repertoires in cytomegalovirus infection. In regard to this clonotype: Antigen specificity is unknown.

TCRdb reprocessed the reads with MiXCR, giving one entry per CDR3 protein. The sample has about 180,000 distinct CDR3 sequences, 20% to 25% seen once. J lost 0 bases, V lost 5 bases, and 9 bases had no gene match. This CDR3 region has 16 residues. Germline V CDR1 and CDR2: SEHNR, FQNEAQ (reference sequence). Sequencing used CD8+ T cells from cultured PBMCs, obtained from culture after CMV antigen stimulation. This TCR was recovered from a human donor in good health (CMV status not recorded). Some clones in this sample may be carry-over from other donors' samples. The genes are TRBV7-9 and TRBJ1-1; 7 bases map to TRBD1. The CDR3, as DNA: TGTGCCAGCAGCGGGGTCCGGGACAGATTGAACACTGAAGCTTTCTTT. Translation gives CASSGVRDRLNTEAFF. Full variable domain (rest looked up from reference TRBV7-9 and TRBJ1-1): DTGVSQNPRHKITKRGQNVTFRCDPISEHNRLYWYRQTLGQGPEFLTYFQNEAQLEKSRLLSDRFSAERPKGSFSTLEIQRTEQGDSAMYLCASSGVRDRLNTEAFFGQGTRLTVV.